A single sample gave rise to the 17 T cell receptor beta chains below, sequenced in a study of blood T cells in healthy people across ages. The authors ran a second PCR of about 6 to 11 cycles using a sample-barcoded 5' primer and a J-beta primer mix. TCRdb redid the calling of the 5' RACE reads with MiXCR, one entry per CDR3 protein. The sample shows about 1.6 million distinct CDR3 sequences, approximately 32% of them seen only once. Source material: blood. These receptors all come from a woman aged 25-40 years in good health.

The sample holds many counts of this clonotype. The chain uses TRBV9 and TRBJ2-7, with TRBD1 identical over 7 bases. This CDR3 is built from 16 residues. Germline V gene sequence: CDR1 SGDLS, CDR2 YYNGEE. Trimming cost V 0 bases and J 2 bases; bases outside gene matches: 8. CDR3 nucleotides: TGTGCCAGCAGCGTAGCGGAGGACAGGCCTACCTACGAGCAGTACTTC. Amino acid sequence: CASSVAEDRPTYEQYF.

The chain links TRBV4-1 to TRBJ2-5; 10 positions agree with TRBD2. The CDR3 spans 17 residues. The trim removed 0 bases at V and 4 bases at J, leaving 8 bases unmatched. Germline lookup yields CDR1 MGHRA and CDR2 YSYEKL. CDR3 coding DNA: TGCGCCAGCAGCCAAGATAATAAGCGGGAGGGCCGAGAGACCCAGTACTTC. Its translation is CASSQDNKREGRETQYF.

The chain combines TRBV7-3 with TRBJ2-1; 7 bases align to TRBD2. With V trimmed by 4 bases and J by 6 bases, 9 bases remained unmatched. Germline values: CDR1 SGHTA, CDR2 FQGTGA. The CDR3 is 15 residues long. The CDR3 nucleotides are TGTGCCAGCAGCTCGCGCGGACCGGGAGGCAATGAGCAGTTCTTC. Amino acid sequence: CASSSRGPGGNEQFF.

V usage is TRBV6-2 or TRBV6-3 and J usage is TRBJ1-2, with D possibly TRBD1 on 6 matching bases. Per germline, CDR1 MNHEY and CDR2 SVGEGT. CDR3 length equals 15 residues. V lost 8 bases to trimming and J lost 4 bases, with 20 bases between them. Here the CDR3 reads CASRRVTGTSYGYTF. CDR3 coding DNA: TGTGCCAGCCGACGGGTTACAGGGACTAGCTATGGCTACACCTTC.

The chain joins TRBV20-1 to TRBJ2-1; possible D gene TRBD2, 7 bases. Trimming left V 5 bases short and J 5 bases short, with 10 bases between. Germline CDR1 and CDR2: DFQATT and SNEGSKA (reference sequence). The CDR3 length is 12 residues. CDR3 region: CSAGGAHNEQFF. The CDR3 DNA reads TGCAGTGCTGGGGGGGCCCACAATGAGCAGTTCTTC.

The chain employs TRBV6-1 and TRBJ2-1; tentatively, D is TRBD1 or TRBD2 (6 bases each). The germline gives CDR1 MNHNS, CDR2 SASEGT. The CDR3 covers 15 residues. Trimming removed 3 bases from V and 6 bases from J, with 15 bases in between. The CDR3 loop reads CASSEPWGAGNEQFF. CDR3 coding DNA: TGTGCCAGCAGTGAGCCGTGGGGGGCAGGCAATGAGCAGTTCTTC.

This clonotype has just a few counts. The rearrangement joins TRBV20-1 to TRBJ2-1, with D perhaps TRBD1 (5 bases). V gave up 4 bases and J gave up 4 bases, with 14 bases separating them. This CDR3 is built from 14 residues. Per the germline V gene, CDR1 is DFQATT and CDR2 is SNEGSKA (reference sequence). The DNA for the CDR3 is TGCAGTGCTACACCCGGACAAAATTACAATGAGCAGTTCTTC. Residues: CSATPGQNYNEQFF.

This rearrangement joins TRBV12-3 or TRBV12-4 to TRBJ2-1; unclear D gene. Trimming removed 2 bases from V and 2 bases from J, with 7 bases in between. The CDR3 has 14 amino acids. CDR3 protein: CASSLLATYNEQFF. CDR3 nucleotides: TGTGCCAGCAGTTTACTTGCGACCTACAATGAGCAGTTCTTC.

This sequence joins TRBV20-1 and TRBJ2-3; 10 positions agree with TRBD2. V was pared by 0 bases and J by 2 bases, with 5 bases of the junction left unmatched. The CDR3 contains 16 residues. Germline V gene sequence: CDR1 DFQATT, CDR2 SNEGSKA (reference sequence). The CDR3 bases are TGCAGTGCTAGAGATGTACTAGCGGGGTACACAGATACGCAGTATTTT. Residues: CSARDVLAGYTDTQYF.

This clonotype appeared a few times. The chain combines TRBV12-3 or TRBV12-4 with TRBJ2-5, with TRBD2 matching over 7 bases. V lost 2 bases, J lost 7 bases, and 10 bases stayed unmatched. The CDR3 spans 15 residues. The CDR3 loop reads CASSLIASGPGTQYF. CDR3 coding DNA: TGTGCCAGCAGTTTAATTGCTAGCGGCCCGGGGACCCAGTACTTC.

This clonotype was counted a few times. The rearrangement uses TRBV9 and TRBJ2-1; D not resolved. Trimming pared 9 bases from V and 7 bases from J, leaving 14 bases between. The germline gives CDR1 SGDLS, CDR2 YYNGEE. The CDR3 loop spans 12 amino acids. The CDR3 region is CATGIGQNEQFF. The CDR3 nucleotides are TGTGCCACCGGCATAGGGCAGAATGAGCAGTTCTTC. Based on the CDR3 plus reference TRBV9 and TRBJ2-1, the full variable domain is DSGVTQTPKHLITATGQRVTLRCSPRSGDLSVYWYQQSLDQGLQFLIQYYNGEERAKGNILERFSAQQFPDLHSELNLSSLELGDSALYFCATGIGQNEQFFGPGTRLTVL.

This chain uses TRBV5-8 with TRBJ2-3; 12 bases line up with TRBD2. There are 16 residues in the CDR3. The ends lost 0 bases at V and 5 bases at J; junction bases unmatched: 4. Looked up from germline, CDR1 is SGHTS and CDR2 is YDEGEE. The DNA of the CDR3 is TGTGCCAGCAGCTTGGCGCTAGCGGGGGGGCAAGATACGCAGTATTTT. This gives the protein CASSLALAGGQDTQYF.

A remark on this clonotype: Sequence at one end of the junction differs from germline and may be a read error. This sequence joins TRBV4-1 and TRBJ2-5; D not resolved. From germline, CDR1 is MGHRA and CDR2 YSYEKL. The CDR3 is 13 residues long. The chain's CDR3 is CTSSQLGSATQYF. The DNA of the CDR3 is TGCACCAGCAGCCAATTGGGGTCCGCGACCCAGTACTTC.

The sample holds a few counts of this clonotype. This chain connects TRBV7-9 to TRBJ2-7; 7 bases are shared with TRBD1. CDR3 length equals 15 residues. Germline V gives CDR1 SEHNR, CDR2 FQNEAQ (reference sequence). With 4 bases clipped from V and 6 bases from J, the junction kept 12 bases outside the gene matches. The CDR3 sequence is CASSSQDRLMREQYF. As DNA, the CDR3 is TGTGCCAGCAGCTCCCAGGACAGGCTGATGCGCGAGCAGTACTTC.

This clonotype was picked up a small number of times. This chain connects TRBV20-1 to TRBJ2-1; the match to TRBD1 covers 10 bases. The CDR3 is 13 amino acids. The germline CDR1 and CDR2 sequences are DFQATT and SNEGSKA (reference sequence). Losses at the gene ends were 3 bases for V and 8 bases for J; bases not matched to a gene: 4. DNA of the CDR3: TGCAGTGCTAGTGGGACAGGGGCACATGAGCAGTTCTTC. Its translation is CSASGTGAHEQFF.

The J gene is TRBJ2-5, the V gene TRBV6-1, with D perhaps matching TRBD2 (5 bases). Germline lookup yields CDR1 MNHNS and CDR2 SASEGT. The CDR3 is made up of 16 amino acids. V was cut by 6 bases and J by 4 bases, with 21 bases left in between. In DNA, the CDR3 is TGTGCCAGCAGGACCTTGACGAGCGGCCCCTCAGAGACCCAGTACTTC. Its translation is CASRTLTSGPSETQYF.

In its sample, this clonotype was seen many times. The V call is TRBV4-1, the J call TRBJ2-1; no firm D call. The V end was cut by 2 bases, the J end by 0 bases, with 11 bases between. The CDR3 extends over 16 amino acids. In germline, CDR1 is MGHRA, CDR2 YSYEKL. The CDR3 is CASSQTGSSSYNEQFF. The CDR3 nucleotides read TGCGCCAGCAGCCAAACCGGGTCCAGCTCCTACAATGAGCAGTTCTTC.